The 30 T cell receptor beta chains below all came from one sample that was sequenced in a study of a mutant IDH1 vaccine in newly diagnosed glioma. Time point denoted: week 5, during vaccination. In every dose of vaccine, 300 ug of mutant IDH1 20-mer peptide was given alongside topical imiquimod. These TCRs are of unknown antigen specificity. The protocol was immunoSEQ multiplex PCR, while the TCRdb copy is restricted to in-frame clones and leaves out a portion. Of about 40,000 clones in the sample, approximately 93% were seen once. The sample here was PBMCs, taken from a glioma patient whose treatment included an IDH1 peptide vaccine. All receptors derive from a man over 45 with glioma.

The DNA of the CDR3 is TGTGCCAGCAGCCGAGGGACAGCCTATGGCTACACCTTC. Its translation: CASSRGTAYGYTF. The chain carries TRBV14 and TRBJ1-2, with TRBD1 matching 7 bases. CDR1 and CDR2 from the germline V gene are SGHDN and FVKESK. The CDR3 sequence is 13 residues long. Trimming took 4 bases from V and 4 from J; bases not matched to a gene: 3.

The chain links TRBV5-6 to TRBJ2-3; 16 bases match TRBD2. Germline V CDR1 and CDR2: SGHDT, YYEEEE. The length of the CDR3 is 18 residues. With V trimmed by 0 bases and J by 1 base, 2 bases remained unmatched. CDR3 in amino acids: CASSLAGLAGGRTDTQYF. The CDR3 DNA sequence: TGTGCCAGCAGCTTGGCGGGACTAGCGGGGGGGCGCACAGATACGCAGTATTTT.

The V and J genes are TRBV4-1 and TRBJ2-1; the match to TRBD1 covers 7 bases. Germline CDR1 reads MGHRA; CDR2 reads YSYEKL. The ends lost 5 bases at V and 3 bases at J; junction bases unmatched: 4. The CDR3 is 14 amino acids. This chain's CDR3 is CASSGQVGYNEQFF. The CDR3 region has the DNA TGCGCCAGCAGCGGACAGGTGGGCTACAATGAGCAGTTCTTC.

This chain joins TRBV5-4 and TRBJ2-6, with D possibly being TRBD1 (5 bases). V lost 4 bases and J 0 bases, leaving 17 bases between the germline ends. There are 18 residues in the CDR3. The germline gives CDR1 SGHNT, CDR2 YYREEE (reference sequence). The CDR3 sequence: CASSQGVQLSSGANVLTF. CDR3 DNA sequence: TGTGCCAGCAGCCAAGGGGTTCAGTTGAGCTCTGGGGCCAACGTCCTGACTTTC. Supplemented by reference TRBV5-4 and TRBJ2-6, the full variable domain reads ETGVTQSPTHLIKTRGQQVTLRCSSQSGHNTVSWYQQALGQGPQFIFQYYREEENGRGNFPPRFSGLQFPNYSSELNVNALELDDSALYLCASSQGVQLSSGANVLTFGAGSRLTVL.

This chain joins TRBV2 and TRBJ1-2; perhaps TRBD1 as D (5 bases). Trimming left V 5 bases short and J 1 base short, with 14 bases between. This CDR3 spans 15 amino acids. Germline V lookup: CDR1 SNHLY, CDR2 FYNNEI. CDR3 DNA sequence: TGTGCCAGCAGTCCCCGACAGAGCATTAACTATGGCTACACCTTC. Protein: CASSPRQSINYGYTF.

The chain combines TRBV18 with TRBJ1-5, with TRBD1 identical over 7 bases. Germline CDR1 reads KGHSH; CDR2 reads LQKENI. This CDR3 has 16 residues. Trimming cost V 4 bases and J 0 bases; bases outside gene matches: 6. The CDR3 here is CASSLEGQTSNQPQHF. CDR3 nucleotides: TGTGCCAGCTCACTCGAGGGACAGACTAGCAATCAGCCCCAGCATTTT.

The chain combines TRBV4-3 with TRBJ1-2; 7 bases fit TRBD1. V was clipped by 0 bases and J by 4 bases; unmatched bases: 8. The CDR3 has 16 residues. The germline V gene has CDR1 LGHNA and CDR2 YSLEER. CDR3 sequence: CASSQDFATGTYGYTF. CDR3 bases: TGCGCCAGCAGCCAAGACTTCGCGACAGGGACCTATGGCTACACCTTC.

The chain is built from TRBV7-9 and TRBJ2-7, with no clear D. The germline gives CDR1 SEHNR, CDR2 FQNEAQ (reference sequence). The CDR3 is 17 amino acids. The ends were cut back, 0 bases at V and 1 base at J, with 16 bases in the middle. The CDR3 DNA reads TGTGCCAGCAGCTTAGCCAGCCGAAAGTGTTCTTCCTACGAGCAGTACTTC. Its translation is CASSLASRKCSSYEQYF.

This clone has only a few counts. The gene calls are TRBV10-3 and TRBJ1-2; 8 bases agree with TRBD1. With 7 bases clipped from V and 6 bases from J, the junction kept 13 bases outside the gene matches. The CDR3 is 15 amino acids. CDR1 and CDR2 from the germline V gene are ENHRY and SYGVKD. CDR3 sequence (DNA): TGTGCCATCACTTCGGGCAGGGGGCGTCCAAATGGCTACACCTTC. Protein product: CAITSGRGRPNGYTF.

The chain couples TRBV28 to TRBJ2-7, with TRBD1 matching over 8 bases. The CDR3 sequence is 15 residues long. Germline lookup yields CDR1 MDHEN and CDR2 SYDVKM. V shed 4 bases, J shed 4 bases, and the junction held 9 bases outside the gene matches. This chain's CDR3 is CASSSTGTGIYEQYF. The CDR3 DNA sequence: TGTGCCAGCAGTTCCACCGGGACAGGAATTTACGAGCAGTACTTC.

J is TRBJ1-5 and V is TRBV27, with TRBD1 matching 7 bases. Germline CDR1 is MNHEY and CDR2 is SMNVEV (reference sequence). With V trimmed by 6 bases and J by 6 bases, 8 bases remained unmatched. The CDR3 has 14 amino acids. This CDR3 reads CASSPDRVVQPQHF. The DNA for the CDR3 is TGTGCCAGCAGCCCCGACAGGGTTGTTCAGCCCCAGCATTTT.

This chain joins TRBV18 and TRBJ1-1; D unclear. Germline CDR1 reads KGHSH; CDR2 reads LQKENI. Trimming shortened V by 4 bases and J by 1 base, and 7 bases separated the two germline ends. This CDR3 region has 13 residues. The CDR3 DNA sequence: TGTGCCAGCTCACTGGGTACGAACACTGAAGCTTTCTTT. Translating it yields CASSLGTNTEAFF.

The chain combines TRBV29-1 with TRBJ1-1; 10 bases align to TRBD1. This CDR3 has 14 amino acids. V trimming: 6 bases; J trimming: 1 base; junction bases outside the gene matches: 5. The germline CDR1 and CDR2 sequences are SQVTM and ANQGSEA. The CDR3 region is CSVRGTGANTEAFF. CDR3 nucleotide sequence: TGCAGCGTGAGGGGGACAGGGGCGAACACTGAAGCTTTCTTT.

The V call is TRBV9, the J call TRBJ2-3; 9 nucleotides align to TRBD2. The CDR3 length is 17 residues. Trimming removed 2 bases from V and 3 bases from J; junction bases left unmatched: 10. Per germline, CDR1 SGDLS and CDR2 YYNGEE. Here the CDR3 DNA reads TGTGCCAGCAGCGTCCAAGGGGGCGGGAGGGGAACAGATACGCAGTATTTT. Its protein is CASSVQGGGRGTDTQYF.

The genes are TRBV6-5 and TRBJ1-5; weak D call: TRBD1 (5 bases). Trimming removed 2 bases at V and 0 bases at J, with 5 bases between. This CDR3 has 14 residues. The germline CDR1 and CDR2 sequences are MNHEY and SVGAGI. CDR3 amino acids: CASSYDSSNQPQHF. The CDR3 DNA reads as TGTGCCAGCAGTTACGACAGTAGCAATCAGCCCCAGCATTTT.

This rearrangement joins TRBV19 to TRBJ2-6, with TRBD1 matching over 7 bases. The CDR3 contains 15 residues. Trimming at V came to 4 bases and at J to 2 bases, leaving 2 bases not matched to a gene. The germline V gene encodes CDR1 LNHDA and CDR2 SQIVND (reference sequence). The CDR3 loop is CASSTDRAGANVLTF. The DNA of the CDR3 is TGTGCCAGTAGTACCGACAGGGCTGGGGCCAACGTCCTGACTTTC.

The chain combines TRBV6-5 with TRBJ1-1; 7 positions agree with TRBD1. The germline V gene encodes CDR1 MNHEY and CDR2 SVGAGI. After removal of 7 bases from V and 2 bases from J, the junction contained 7 bases not matched to a gene. This CDR3 contains 14 residues. In DNA form, the CDR3 reads TGTGCCAGCACCCGGGGACAGAATAACACTGAAGCTTTCTTT. Translated, it gives CASTRGQNNTEAFF.

The chain links TRBV4-1 to TRBJ1-3; possible D gene TRBD1, 5 bases. Trimming took off 1 base at V and 6 bases at J, with 13 bases between the two ends. Germline V gene lookup returns CDR1 MGHRA and CDR2 YSYEKL. The CDR3 runs to 15 residues. The CDR3 loop reads CASSQGDRLENTIYF. The DNA for the CDR3 is TGCGCCAGCAGCCAAGGAGACAGACTGGAAAACACCATATATTTT.

The rearrangement uses TRBV5-4 and TRBJ1-2; the D is unclear. The CDR3 spans 14 residues. CDR1 is SGHNT, CDR2 YYREEE, per germline (reference sequence). Trimming stripped 1 base from V and 7 bases from J, with 14 bases between. CDR3 in DNA: TGTGCCAGCAGCTTGAGCGGGGAGAGGGCTGGCTACACCTTC. Translating gives CASSLSGERAGYTF.

The chain joins TRBV7-2 to TRBJ1-3; TRBD1 matches 8 bases. Germline loops: CDR1 SGHTA, CDR2 FQGNSA. This CDR3 is built from 16 residues. Germline trimming cut 3 bases from V and 0 bases from J; bases unmatched to any gene: 4. The CDR3 DNA reads TGTGCCAGCAGCTTTTACACAGGGGGCTCTGGAAACACCATATATTTT. Its translation is CASSFYTGGSGNTIYF.

This rearrangement joins TRBV29-1 to TRBJ2-5, with D maybe TRBD1 (5 bases). The CDR3 consists of 14 residues. V was cut by 1 base and J by 5 bases, with 14 bases left in between. The germline V gene encodes CDR1 SQVTM and CDR2 ANQGSEA. This CDR3 reads CSVEGLAAGETQYF. The CDR3 DNA follows: TGCAGCGTTGAAGGATTGGCTGCAGGGGAGACCCAGTACTTC.

The chain joins TRBV19 to TRBJ2-7; D gene ambiguous. Germline loops: CDR1 LNHDA, CDR2 SQIVND (reference sequence). The V end lost 6 bases, the J end lost 3 bases, and 12 bases lay between the germline ends. The CDR3 contains 13 residues. The CDR3 sequence: CASSSDGGYEQYF. The CDR3 DNA follows: TGTGCCAGTAGCTCGGACGGTGGCTACGAGCAGTACTTC.

In nucleotides, the CDR3 is TGTGCCAGCTCCCCTGGCGGTCGGAGAAATGAAAAACTGTTTTTT. Translation: CASSPGGRRNEKLFF. V is TRBV18 and J is TRBJ1-4; D is undetermined. The V gene's germline CDR1 is KGHSH and CDR2 LQKENI. This CDR3 contains 15 residues. The V gene lost 6 bases and the J gene lost 5 bases, with 16 bases spanning the gap.

The chain is built from TRBV20-1 and TRBJ1-1, with D maybe TRBD1 (5 bases). Trimming removed 5 bases from V and 8 bases from J, with 12 bases in between. Per the germline V gene, CDR1 is DFQATT and CDR2 is SNEGSKA (reference sequence). This CDR3 contains 11 residues. The CDR3 sequence is CSAPGYPEAFF. In nucleotides, the CDR3 is TGCAGTGCTCCAGGGTATCCAGAAGCTTTCTTT.

This rearrangement joins TRBV28 to TRBJ2-2, with TRBD2 matching over 10 bases. Germline trimming cut 4 bases from V and 7 bases from J; bases unmatched to any gene: 12. This CDR3 comprises 17 residues. CDR1 and CDR2 from the germline V gene are MDHEN and SYDVKM. In DNA form, the CDR3 reads TGTGCCAGCAGTTCCCCTCAACTAGCGGGAAGGGTCGGGGAGCTGTTTTTT. Its protein is CASSSPQLAGRVGELFF.

The chain employs TRBV5-1 and TRBJ1-3; TRBD1 agrees at 7 bases. The J segment lost 4 bases and the V segment lost 4 bases, leaving 8 bases of the junction unmatched. The CDR3 runs 15 residues. Germline assignment: CDR1 SGHRS and CDR2 YFSETQ. CDR3 nucleotides: TGCGCCAGCAGCCTGGGATCGACAGGGGGAAACACCATATATTTT. It codes for CASSLGSTGGNTIYF.

The chain combines TRBV9 with TRBJ1-4, with D tentatively TRBD1 (5 bases). Trimming removed 4 bases from V and 6 bases from J, with 13 bases in between. Per the germline V gene, CDR1 is SGDLS and CDR2 is YYNGEE. The CDR3 consists of 14 residues. The CDR3 DNA reads as TGTGCCAGCAGCATCCACGACAGTGATGAAAAACTGTTTTTT. Encoded protein: CASSIHDSDEKLFF.

The chain recombines TRBV27 with TRBJ2-2; no clear D. The germline V gene encodes CDR1 MNHEY and CDR2 SMNVEV (reference sequence). The CDR3 length is 14 residues. The ends were cut back, 3 bases at V and 6 bases at J, with 11 bases in the middle. The CDR3 DNA follows: TGTGCCAGCAGTTTCGGGTCTGTCCCCGGGGAGCTGTTTTTT. Residues: CASSFGSVPGELFF.

The V call is TRBV2, the J call TRBJ1-1; TRBD1 matches 11 bases. With 4 bases clipped from V and 3 bases from J, the junction kept 10 bases outside the gene matches. Germline CDR1 SNHLY, CDR2 FYNNEI. CDR3 size: 17 residues. CDR3 loop: CASSVSDRGPLDTEAFF. The CDR3 nucleotides are TGTGCCAGCAGTGTCTCGGACAGGGGGCCTTTGGACACTGAAGCTTTCTTT.

This clone was recorded only once. The CDR3, as DNA: TGCGCCAGCAGCCAGGGATTGGGAACGCAGAGGACAGATACGCAGTATTTT. As protein: CASSQGLGTQRTDTQYF. The genes are TRBV4-3 and TRBJ2-3, with D unclear. Between the trimmed V and J ends, which lost 3 bases and 3 bases, there was a span of 19 bases. There are 17 residues in the CDR3. The germline V gene has CDR1 LGHNA and CDR2 YSLEER.